This is a list of T cell receptor beta chains from one sample in a study of T-cell memory formation after mild COVID-19. MiXCR was run by TCRdb on the 5' RACE reads, yielding one entry per CDR3 protein. The sample holds more than 350,000 distinct CDR3 sequences, under 25% seen once. Material: PBMCs or a T cell subset sorted from them (not recorded which). These receptors all come from an adult woman who had mild COVID-19 (a few samples of this study predate the infection). Cell type and time point are not known. Each CDR3 is given with its conserved first and last residue. The order of the fields is V gene, clone size, J gene, CDR3 protein. Where a row states a size, it is once, few, many or the class of an expanded clone; other rows omit it.

TRBV29-1,NA,TRBJ2-7,CSVEEGTGGADYEQYF
TRBV7-9,few,TRBJ2-7,CASGMQGGSYEQYF
TRBV7-3,few,TRBJ2-7,CASSLGGGREYEQYF
TRBV24-1,NA,TRBJ2-1,CATSDLRDYNEQFF
TRBV10-3,NA,TRBJ1-5,CAIHLRGDDQPQHF
TRBV9,many,TRBJ2-3,CASSVGTDTQYF
TRBV30,few,TRBJ2-4,CAWQGRESKNIQYF
TRBV7-9,few,TRBJ2-1,CASSLARGELAGGEQFF
TRBV24-1,NA,TRBJ1-2,CATSDRSGQGNYGYTF
TRBV5-6,few,TRBJ2-1,CASSFEGLREQFF
TRBV12-3/TRBV12-4,NA,TRBJ2-5,CASSLGLKGTQYF
TRBV6-2/TRBV6-3,few,TRBJ2-7,CASSDLRSGEQYF
TRBV11-3,few,TRBJ2-5,CASSLQTGEETQYF
TRBV7-2,NA,TRBJ2-3,CASEPGPSTDTQYF
TRBV4-1,NA,TRBJ1-5,CASSQDERNQPQHF
TRBV4-1,few,TRBJ1-2,CASRETGKTNYGYTF
TRBV18,few,TRBJ2-7,CASSPRADSYEQYF
TRBV7-2,many,TRBJ1-1,CASSFGQGRTEAFF
TRBV6-2/TRBV6-3,NA,TRBJ2-7,CASSPPPGVGYEQYF
TRBV4-3,NA,TRBJ1-1,CASSWTDRATEAFF
TRBV12-3/TRBV12-4,few,TRBJ1-5,CASSLAGGEGQPQHF
TRBV30,NA,TRBJ2-7,CAWNRVQGYEQYF
TRBV20-1,NA,TRBJ1-3,CSARMNSGNTIYF
TRBV12-3/TRBV12-4,few,TRBJ2-3,CASSFGPTDTQCF
TRBV29-1,NA,TRBJ2-6,CSVDGNRFYSGANVLTF
TRBV7-3,NA,TRBJ2-1,CASSLRENEQFF
TRBV5-1,NA,TRBJ2-3,CASSLAVTSVADTQYF
TRBV9,NA,TRBJ2-1,CASSPSLLVLGNEQFF
TRBV6-5,NA,TRBJ2-3,CASSFYWTSGRMSSTDTQYF
TRBV27,NA,TRBJ2-2,CASSSAGAGKGELFF
TRBV7-7,few,TRBJ2-1,CASSQGPASVNEQFF
TRBV18,NA,TRBJ2-3,CASSPPVRGAGTDTQYF
TRBV12-3/TRBV12-4,few,TRBJ2-2,CASRRQSNTGELFF
TRBV6-4,few,TRBJ1-1,CASRRGGVDTEAFF
TRBV5-1,few,TRBJ2-5,CASSSLADPTETQYF
TRBV29-1,NA,TRBJ1-1,CSVLWGGRNTEAFF
TRBV4-1,few,TRBJ2-5,CASSQEGSGGIKETQYF
TRBV9,NA,TRBJ2-2,CASSGRQGLNTGELFF
TRBV30,NA,TRBJ2-7,CAWSVPGTGGPEQYF
TRBV3-1,few,TRBJ2-5,CASSQRTGEGETQYF
TRBV7-3,few,TRBJ2-2,CASSLMSTGGTGELFF
TRBV12-3/TRBV12-4,NA,TRBJ1-1,CASSQGQGAFRGKTEAFF
TRBV12-3/TRBV12-4,few,TRBJ1-4,CASSTNRVIDEKLFF
TRBV12-3/TRBV12-4,many,TRBJ2-1,CASSLAGSGRSYNEQFF
TRBV29-1,NA,TRBJ1-1,CSVEAVNLGRAFF
TRBV6-5,NA,TRBJ2-7,CASSDPPKVEQYF
TRBV4-2,few,TRBJ2-7,CASSHLRDRNEQYF
TRBV9,NA,TRBJ1-2,CASSVEVGGTLGYTF
TRBV7-2,many,TRBJ1-4,CASSLVGTGNEKLFF
TRBV7-2,NA,TRBJ1-2,CASSSGVGNYGYTF
TRBV7-2,NA,TRBJ1-3,CASSLTQMGPGNTIYF
TRBV6-2/TRBV6-3,NA,TRBJ1-1,CASTQWVEGTEAFF
TRBV7-8,few,TRBJ1-6,CASSSGGVGSPLHF
TRBV20-1,medium-sized,TRBJ2-3,CSARDPRGDTQYF
TRBV10-3,few,TRBJ2-3,CAISVTGGTDTQYF